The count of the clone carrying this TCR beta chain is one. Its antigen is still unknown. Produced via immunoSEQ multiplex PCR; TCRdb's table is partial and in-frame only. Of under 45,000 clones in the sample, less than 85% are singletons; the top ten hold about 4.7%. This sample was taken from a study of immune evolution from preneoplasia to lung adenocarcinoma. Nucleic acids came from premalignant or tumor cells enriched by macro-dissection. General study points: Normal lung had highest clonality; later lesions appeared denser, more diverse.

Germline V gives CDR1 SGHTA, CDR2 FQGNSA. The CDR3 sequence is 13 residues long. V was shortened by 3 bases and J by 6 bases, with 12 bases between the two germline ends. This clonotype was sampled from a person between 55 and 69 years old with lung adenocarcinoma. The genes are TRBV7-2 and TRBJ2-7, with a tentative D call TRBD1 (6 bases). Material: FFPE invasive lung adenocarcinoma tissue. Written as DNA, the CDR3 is TGTGCCAGCAGCTTCCCAGGGGTTGGCGAGCAGTACTTC. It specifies CASSFPGVGEQYF.